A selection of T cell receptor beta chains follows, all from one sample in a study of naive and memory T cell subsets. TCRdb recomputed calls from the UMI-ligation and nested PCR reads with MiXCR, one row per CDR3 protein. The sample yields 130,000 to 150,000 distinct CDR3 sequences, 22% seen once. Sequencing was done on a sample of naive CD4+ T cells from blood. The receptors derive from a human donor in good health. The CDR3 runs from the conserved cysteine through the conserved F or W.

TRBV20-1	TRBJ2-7	CSARPTGQGRLYEQYF
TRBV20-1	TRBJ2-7	CSARTIKGHEQYF
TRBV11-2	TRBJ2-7	CASSLAGRGNYEQYF
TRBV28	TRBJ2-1	CATGPFSYNEQFF
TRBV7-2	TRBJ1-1	CASSSQANTEAFF
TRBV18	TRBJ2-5	CASSGSRIQETQYF
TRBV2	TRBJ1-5	CASSETGAVGAPQHF
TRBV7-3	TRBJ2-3	CASSFGPARGLSTDTQYF
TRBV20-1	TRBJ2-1	CSAIAGITYNEQFF
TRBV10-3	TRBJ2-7	CATQGLLFSYEQYF
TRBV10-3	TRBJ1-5	CAISDRDSLNQPQHF
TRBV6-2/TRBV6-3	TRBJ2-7	CASNLWGTGNYEQYF
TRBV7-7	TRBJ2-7	CASSPGPLYEQYF
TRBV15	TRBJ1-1	CATSRDRDRYTEAFF
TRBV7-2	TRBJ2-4	CASSLSPIAGPKNIQYF
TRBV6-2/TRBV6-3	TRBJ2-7	CASSYAVGIEQYF
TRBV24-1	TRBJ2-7	CATSAPGNYEQYF
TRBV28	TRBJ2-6	CASSGSVTSGANVLTF
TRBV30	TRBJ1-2	CAWSVRQGNGYTF
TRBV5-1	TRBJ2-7	CASSLGSGETYEQYF
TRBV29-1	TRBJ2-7	CSVLRDRAGEQYF
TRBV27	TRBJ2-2	CASSFDRGSTGELFF
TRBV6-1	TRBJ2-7	CASSENVFESRTRYEQYF
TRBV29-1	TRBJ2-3	CSVEDPRQGSLTDTQYF
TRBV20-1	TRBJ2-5	CSAHLGETQYF
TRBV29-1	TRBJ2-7	CSVALGNEQYF
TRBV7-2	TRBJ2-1	CASSGMNNEQFF
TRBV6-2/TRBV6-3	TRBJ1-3	CASSYPTRTAYSGNTIYF
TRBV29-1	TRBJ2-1	CSVVWVEGQGSYNEQFF
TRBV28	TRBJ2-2	CASRLSPGQGNTGELFF
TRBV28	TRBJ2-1	CASSRNSGGGNEQFF
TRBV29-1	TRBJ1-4	CSVGMLGSANEKLFF
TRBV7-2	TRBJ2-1	CASSLNGGPYNEQFF
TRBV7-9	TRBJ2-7	CASSLAGTKEQYF
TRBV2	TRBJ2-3	CASSEVDRLTDTQYF
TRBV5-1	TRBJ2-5	CASRDRTGFTKTQYF
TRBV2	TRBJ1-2	CASRPGDRNYGYTF
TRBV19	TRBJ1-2	CASSPPGPSNYGYTF
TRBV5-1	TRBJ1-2	CASALPGQGSGYTF
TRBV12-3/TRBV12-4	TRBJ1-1	CASSRSGGSRGTEAFF
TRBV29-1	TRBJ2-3	CSVEDPSTGGNTDTQYF
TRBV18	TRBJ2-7	CASSPMGPSYEQYF
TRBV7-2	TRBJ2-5	CASSTGPNKETQYF
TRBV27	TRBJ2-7	CASSLATGTGVREQYF
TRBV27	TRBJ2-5	CASSLIGDRMAQYF
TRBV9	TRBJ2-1	CASSERIAGYNEQFF
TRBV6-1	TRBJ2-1	CATSRVFYGYNEQFF
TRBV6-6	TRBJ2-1	CASTRGEGFNEQFF
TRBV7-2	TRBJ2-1	CASSLWRERYNEQFF
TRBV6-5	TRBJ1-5	CASSYSRQGGNQPQHF
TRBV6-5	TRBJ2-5	CASRSLAGETQYF
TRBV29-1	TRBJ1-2	CSAGRDTNYGYTF
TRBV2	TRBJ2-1	CASRGLAGGPRNNEQFF
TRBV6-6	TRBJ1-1	CASSYVAGYTEAFF
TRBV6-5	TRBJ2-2	CASSYSRRVVGTGELFF
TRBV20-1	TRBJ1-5	CSARDLGGGNQPQHF
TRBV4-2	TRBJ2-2	CASSPQEGTGELFF
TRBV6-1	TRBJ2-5	CASRWSQETQYF
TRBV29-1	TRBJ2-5	CSVKLRLAQETQYF
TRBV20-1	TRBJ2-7	CSALDRGRLEQYF